This TCR beta chain was documented in a study of blood T cell repertoires in COVID-19. In the study overall: Italy, Spain and the United States were the sources of the convalescent and acute COVID-19 samples.

The length of the CDR3 is 16 residues. Per the germline V gene, CDR1 is SGHRS and CDR2 is YFSETQ. The V end lost 0 bases, the J end lost 2 bases, and 12 bases lay between the germline ends. In the source study's methods: Estimation of nucleated cell counts was performed using reference gene primer amplification. Data came from immunoSEQ multiplex PCR; TCRdb stores just in-frame clones and leaves some out. The V and J calls and clone size come from that table; D and trimming were worked out from the DNA. The data hold a few hundred thousand clones, with 89% observed a single time. Sequences were obtained from peripheral blood. The genes are TRBV5-1 and TRBJ1-3; D ambiguous. The source of this sequence is a young man who had recovered from COVID-19. The CDR3 spells CASSLVAGSPGNTIYF. The CDR3 region has the DNA TGCGCCAGCAGCTTGGTGGCGGGGTCGCCTGGAAACACCATATATTTT.